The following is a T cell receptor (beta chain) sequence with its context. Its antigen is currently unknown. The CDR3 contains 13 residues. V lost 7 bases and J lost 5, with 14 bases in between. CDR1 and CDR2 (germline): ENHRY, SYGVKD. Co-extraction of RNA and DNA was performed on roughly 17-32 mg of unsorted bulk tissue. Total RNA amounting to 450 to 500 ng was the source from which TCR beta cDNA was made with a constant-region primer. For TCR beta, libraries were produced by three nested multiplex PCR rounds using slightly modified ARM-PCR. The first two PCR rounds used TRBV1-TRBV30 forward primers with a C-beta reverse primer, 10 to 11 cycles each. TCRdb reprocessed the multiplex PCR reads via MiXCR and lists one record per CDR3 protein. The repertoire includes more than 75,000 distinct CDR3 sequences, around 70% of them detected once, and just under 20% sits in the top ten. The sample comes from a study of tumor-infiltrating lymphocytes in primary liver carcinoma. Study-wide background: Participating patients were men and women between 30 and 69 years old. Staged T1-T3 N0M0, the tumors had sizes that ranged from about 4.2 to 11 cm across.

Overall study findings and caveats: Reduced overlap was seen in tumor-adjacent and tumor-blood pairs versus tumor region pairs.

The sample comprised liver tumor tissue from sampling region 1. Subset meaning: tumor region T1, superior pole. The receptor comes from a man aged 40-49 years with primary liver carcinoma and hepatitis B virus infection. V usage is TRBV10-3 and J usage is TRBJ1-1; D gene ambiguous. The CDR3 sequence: CAIIEGMGTEAFF. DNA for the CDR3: TGTGCCATCATAGAAGGGATGGGGACTGAAGCTTTCTTT.